This entry lists 23 T cell receptor beta chains sequenced from one sample in a study of blood T cell repertoires in COVID-19. The repertoire was sequenced with immunoSEQ multiplex PCR; TCRdb's copy has only in-frame clones and lacks some. This table has under 250,000 clones, about 86% appearing once. Sequencing was performed on peripheral blood. These TCRs come from a woman aged 25 to 45 who had recovered from COVID-19.

This clone was seen once. This chain links TRBV5-1 with TRBJ1-1; 8 nucleotides align to TRBD1. Germline values: CDR1 SGHRS, CDR2 YFSETQ. V shed 7 bases and J 0 bases; nucleotides not matched to a gene: 11. This CDR3 contains 16 residues. CDR3 sequence (DNA): TGCGCCAGCGGTATTAGACAGGGGACCATGAACACTGAAGCTTTCTTT. Amino acid sequence: CASGIRQGTMNTEAFF. Combining the CDR3 with reference TRBV5-1 and TRBJ1-1 gives the whole variable domain KAGVTQTPRYLIKTRGQQVTLSCSPISGHRSVSWYQQTPGQGLQFLFEYFSETQRNKGNFPGRFSGRQFSNSRSEMNVSTLELGDSALYLCASGIRQGTMNTEAFFGQGTRLTVV.

The rearrangement links TRBV2 to TRBJ1-1; weak D call: TRBD1 (6 bases). The V end lost 4 bases, the J end lost 7 bases, and 16 bases lay between the germline ends. Looked up from germline, CDR1 is SNHLY and CDR2 is FYNNEI. The CDR3 contains 14 residues. The CDR3 here is CASSVSGDPLEAFF. Written as DNA, the CDR3 is TGTGCCAGCAGTGTCTCAGGGGACCCTCTTGAAGCTTTCTTT. The full variable domain, completed using reference TRBV2 and TRBJ1-1, is EPEVTQTPSHQVTQMGQEVILRCVPISNHLYFYWYRQILGQKVEFLVSFYNNEISEKSEIFDDQFSVERPDGSNFTLKIRSTKLEDSAMYFCASSVSGDPLEAFFGQGTRLTVV.

The chain has TRBV13 and TRBJ2-7, with a possible D match to TRBD1 (6 bases). Deletions cut 6 bases from V and 0 bases from J, with 12 bases between. The CDR3 length is 14 residues. Germline loops: CDR1 PRHDT, CDR2 FYEKMQ (reference sequence). CDR3 sequence: CASRRQGPSYEQYF. CDR3 bases: TGTGCCAGCAGACGGCAGGGGCCCTCCTACGAGCAGTACTTC. The full variable domain, its missing parts supplied by reference TRBV13 and TRBJ2-7, is AAGVIQSPRHLIKEKRETATLKCYPIPRHDTVYWYQQGPGQDPQFLISFYEKMQSDKGSIPDRFSAQQFSDYHSELNMSSLELGDSALYFCASRRQGPSYEQYFGPGTRLTVT.

The CDR3 spells CASSLGPSESTDTQYF. Written as DNA, the CDR3 is TGTGCCAGCAGCTTAGGCCCTAGCGAAAGCACAGATACGCAGTATTTT. The chain employs TRBV7-9 and TRBJ2-3, with D possibly being TRBD2 (6 bases). From germline, CDR1 is SEHNR and CDR2 FQNEAQ (reference sequence). Trimming pared 1 base from V and 0 bases from J, leaving 11 bases between. The CDR3 length is 16 residues.

The J gene is TRBJ2-7, the V gene TRBV5-1; possibly TRBD1 for D (6 bases). Germline V gives CDR1 SGHRS, CDR2 YFSETQ. CDR3 length: 14 residues. V was cut by 5 bases and J by 7 bases, with 19 bases left in between. CDR3 in amino acids: CASSMGRGVGEQYF. CDR3 in DNA: TGCGCCAGCAGTATGGGCAGGGGAGTGGGGGAGCAGTACTTC. The full variable domain, its missing parts supplied by reference TRBV5-1 and TRBJ2-7, is KAGVTQTPRYLIKTRGQQVTLSCSPISGHRSVSWYQQTPGQGLQFLFEYFSETQRNKGNFPGRFSGRQFSNSRSEMNVSTLELGDSALYLCASSMGRGVGEQYFGPGTRLTVT.

This clone was seen ten or more times. The rearrangement links TRBV28 to TRBJ1-1; 9 bases are shared with TRBD1. This CDR3 contains 22 residues. The V gene's germline CDR1 is MDHEN and CDR2 SYDVKM. The V segment lost 6 bases and the J segment 7 bases; nucleotides outside the gene matches: 33. The chain's CDR3 is CASRPPRRDRLGTGLPKGEAFF. CDR3 in DNA: TGTGCCAGCAGGCCCCCTAGACGGGACAGGCTGGGGACAGGGCTCCCCAAGGGTGAAGCTTTCTTT.

The chain employs TRBV10-3 and TRBJ2-2; 8 bases fit TRBD1. Germline assignment: CDR1 ENHRY and CDR2 SYGVKD. V lost 6 bases and J lost 3; bases outside the gene matches: 0. The CDR3 is 13 amino acids. CDR3 DNA sequence: TGTGCCATCAGGGGACAGGACACCGGGGAGCTGTTTTTT. This encodes CAIRGQDTGELFF.

The count of this clone is one. The chain couples TRBV3-1 (or the pseudogene TRBV3-2) to TRBJ1-1; D uncertain. Deletions cut 3 bases from V and 6 bases from J, with 5 bases between. Germline-derived CDR1 and CDR2 are LGHDT and YNNKEL (reference sequence). This CDR3 contains 11 residues. The CDR3 loop reads CASSQSAEAFF. The CDR3 nucleotides are TGTGCCAGCAGCCAGAGCGCTGAAGCTTTCTTT.

In this sample, this clone turned up once. The J gene is TRBJ1-2, the V gene TRBV28; weak D call: TRBD1 (6 bases). Germline V gene lookup returns CDR1 MDHEN and CDR2 SYDVKM. Trimming pared 5 bases from V and 4 bases from J, leaving 14 bases between. The CDR3 contains 14 residues. The CDR3 loop is CASSPPGGPYGYTF. The CDR3 nucleotides read TGTGCCAGCAGTCCGCCGGGGGGCCCCTATGGCTACACCTTC.

The rearrangement uses TRBV29-1 and TRBJ2-7, with 11 bases lining up with TRBD1. The germline CDR1 and CDR2 sequences are SQVTM and ANQGSEA. After removal of 7 bases from V and 2 bases from J, the junction contained 7 bases not matched to a gene. The CDR3 is 14 residues long. Written as DNA, the CDR3 is TGCAGCGGCGCATCGGGACAGGGGGCCTACGAGCAGTACTTC. It encodes CSGASGQGAYEQYF.

The V call is TRBV14, the J call TRBJ1-5; D not certain. The CDR3 loop spans 14 amino acids. Germline CDR1 and CDR2: SGHDN and FVKESK. Trimming pared 4 bases from V and 3 bases from J, leaving 10 bases between. CDR3 coding DNA: TGTGCCAGCAGCCTTCGAGGCAACAATCAGCCCCAGCATTTT. Its translation is CASSLRGNNQPQHF.

The V call is TRBV11-2, the J call TRBJ1-1, with TRBD1 matching over 7 bases. The V segment lost 3 bases and the J segment 5 bases; nucleotides outside the gene matches: 3. The CDR3 runs to 13 residues. Germline assignment: CDR1 SGHAT and CDR2 FQNNGV. The chain's CDR3 is CASSLTGRTEAFF. The CDR3 DNA reads TGTGCCAGCAGCTTGACAGGGAGAACTGAAGCTTTCTTT. The full variable domain, in which reference TRBV11-2 and TRBJ1-1 provide the parts outside the CDR3, is EAGVAQSPRYKIIEKRQSVAFWCNPISGHATLYWYQQILGQGPKLLIQFQNNGVVDDSQLPKDRFSAERLKGVDSTLKIQPAKLEDSAVYLCASSLTGRTEAFFGQGTRLTVV.

This clone occurred a few times. The CDR3: CASSYSGGYQETQYF. Here the CDR3 DNA reads TGTGCCAGCAGTTACTCGGGGGGATACCAAGAGACCCAGTACTTC. The V gene is TRBV6-5, the J gene TRBJ2-5; tentatively, D is TRBD2 (6 bases). Germline CDR1 and CDR2: MNHEY and SVGAGI. The V end lost 0 bases, the J end lost 0 bases, and 8 bases lay between the germline ends. The CDR3 covers 15 residues.

The rearrangement joins TRBV9 to TRBJ1-1; possible D gene TRBD1, 5 bases. The CDR3 contains 17 residues. With 0 bases removed from V and 0 bases from J, the gap between germline ends came to 15 bases. CDR1 is SGDLS and CDR2 is YYNGEE in the germline V gene. CDR3 residues: CASSVGVGEGMNTEAFF. The CDR3 DNA reads TGTGCCAGCAGCGTAGGAGTGGGGGAGGGGATGAACACTGAAGCTTTCTTT.

The V gene is TRBV28, the J gene TRBJ1-2, with a weak D call TRBD1 (5 bases). The V end lost 4 bases, the J end lost 6 bases, and 12 bases lay between the germline ends. CDR1 MDHEN and CDR2 SYDVKM come from the germline V gene. CDR3 length equals 13 residues. The CDR3 spells CASSSAQGHGYTF. For the CDR3, the DNA is TGTGCCAGCAGTTCGGCGCAGGGCCATGGCTACACCTTC.

On this clone itself: A much larger clone is a single base away; this may be a read error. This rearrangement joins TRBV28 to TRBJ1-1; no clear D gene. V was cut by 3 bases and J by 1 base, with 3 bases left in between. This CDR3 spans 12 amino acids. Germline-derived CDR1 and CDR2 are MDHEN and SYDVKM. The CDR3 loop is CASSFQNTEAFF. Here the CDR3 DNA reads TGTGCCAGCAGTTTTCAGAACACTGAAGCTTTCTTT.

The chain combines TRBV30 with TRBJ1-1, with D unclear. The germline V gene has CDR1 GTSNPN and CDR2 SVGIG (reference sequence). Trimming left V 6 bases short and J 1 base short, with 15 bases between. The CDR3 covers 14 residues. CDR3 residues: CACHLDTANTEAFF. CDR3 sequence (DNA): TGTGCCTGTCACCTCGACACCGCGAACACTGAAGCTTTCTTT. The full variable domain, completed using reference TRBV30 and TRBJ1-1, is SQTIHQWPATLVQPVGSPLSLECTVEGTSNPNLYWYRQAAGRGLQLLFYSVGIGQISSEVPQNLSASRPQDRQFILSSKKLLLSDSGFYLCACHLDTANTEAFFGQGTRLTVV.

The chain carries TRBV11-2 and TRBJ2-7, with D perhaps TRBD2 (6 bases). CDR1 is SGHAT, CDR2 FQNNGV, per germline. The CDR3 contains 17 residues. With 1 base removed from V and 4 bases from J, the gap between germline ends came to 20 bases. The CDR3 spells CASSLGWGGKIMYEQYF. DNA for the CDR3: TGTGCCAGCAGCTTAGGATGGGGCGGGAAAATTATGTACGAGCAGTACTTC.

Concerning this clone: A much larger clone lies a single base off, so this may be a read error. This chain connects TRBV2 to TRBJ2-6; D unresolved. This CDR3 comprises 15 residues. The V and J ends lost 4 bases and 0 bases respectively, with 7 bases between them. In germline, CDR1 is SNHLY, CDR2 FYNNEI. The CDR3 sequence is CASSARSSGANVLTF. In DNA, the CDR3 is TGTGCCAGCAGTGCTAGGAGCTCTGGGGCCAACGTCCTGACTTTC.

V usage is TRBV9 and J usage is TRBJ2-1; 7 bases are shared with TRBD2. The CDR3 is made up of 15 amino acids. The V gene end was trimmed by 0 bases and the J gene end by 8 bases; junction bases not matched to a gene: 8. CDR1 and CDR2 (germline): SGDLS, YYNGEE. The CDR3 DNA reads as TGTGCCAGCAGCGTAGGTGAGACTAGCAGCCATGAGCAGTTCTTC. Amino acids: CASSVGETSSHEQFF.

The V gene is TRBV11-2, the J gene TRBJ2-3, with D maybe TRBD2 (5 bases). Germline CDR1 SGHAT, CDR2 FQNNGV. The CDR3 has 13 amino acids. The V end lost 5 bases, the J end lost 0 bases, and 6 bases lay between the germline ends. For the CDR3, the DNA is TGTGCCAGCAGCCCGGGAAGCACAGATACGCAGTATTTT. Amino acid sequence: CASSPGSTDTQYF.

This clone was observed a single time. The chain uses TRBV3-1 (or the pseudogene TRBV3-2) and TRBJ2-3; 11 bases align to TRBD2. Germline trimming cut 3 bases from V and 5 bases from J; bases unmatched to any gene: 16. The length of the CDR3 is 19 residues. The V gene's germline CDR1 is LGHDT and CDR2 YNNKEL (reference sequence). The CDR3 is CASSQRRLAGGSGVDTQYF. In DNA, the CDR3 is TGTGCCAGCAGCCAGCGTCGGCTAGCGGGAGGTAGCGGGGTAGATACGCAGTATTTT.

The rearrangement uses TRBV10-3 and TRBJ2-1, with a weak D call TRBD1 (5 bases). Trimming removed 4 bases from V and 2 bases from J, with 12 bases in between. Germline V gives CDR1 ENHRY, CDR2 SYGVKD. The length of the CDR3 is 15 residues. The CDR3 reads CAISGQLITYNEQFF. The CDR3 DNA sequence: TGTGCCATCAGTGGACAGTTAATCACCTACAATGAGCAGTTCTTC.